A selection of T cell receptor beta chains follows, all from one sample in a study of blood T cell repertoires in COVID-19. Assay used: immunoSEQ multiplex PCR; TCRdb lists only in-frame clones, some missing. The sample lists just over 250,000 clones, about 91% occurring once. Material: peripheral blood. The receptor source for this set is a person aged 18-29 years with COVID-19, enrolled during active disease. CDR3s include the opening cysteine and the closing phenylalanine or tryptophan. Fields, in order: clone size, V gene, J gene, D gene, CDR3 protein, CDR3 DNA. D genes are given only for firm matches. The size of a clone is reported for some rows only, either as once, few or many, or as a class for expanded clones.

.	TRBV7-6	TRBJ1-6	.	CASSLAGAGSPLHF	TGTGCCAGCAGCTTAGCGGGGGCAGGTTCACCCCTCCACTTT
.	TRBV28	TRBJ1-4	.	CASSPRVGDNEKLFF	TGTGCCAGCAGTCCCCGGGTGGGTGATAATGAAAAACTGTTTTTT
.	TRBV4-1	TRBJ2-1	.	CASSQSPAGVRQFF	TGCGCCAGCAGCCAAAGCCCAGCAGGGGTTAGGCAGTTCTTC
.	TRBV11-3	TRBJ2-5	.	CASSLGYREETQYF	TGTGCCAGCAGCTTAGGTTACAGAGAAGAGACCCAGTACTTC
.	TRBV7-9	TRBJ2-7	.	CASLGRDYEQYF	TGTGCCAGCCTAGGCCGAGATTACGAGCAGTACTTC
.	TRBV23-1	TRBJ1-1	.	CASSLLQNTEAFF	TGCGCCAGCAGTCTACTACAGAACACTGAAGCTTTCTTT
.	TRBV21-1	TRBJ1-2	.	CASTLRGANYGYTF	TGTGCCAGCACCCTCAGGGGGGCGAACTATGGCTACACCTTC
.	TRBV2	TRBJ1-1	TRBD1	CASRTTGGMNTEAFF	TGTGCCAGCAGGACGACAGGGGGAATGAACACTGAAGCTTTCTTT
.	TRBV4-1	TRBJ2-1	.	CASSPSYHPVDEQFF	TGCGCCAGCAGCCCCTCCTATCACCCCGTTGATGAGCAGTTCTTC
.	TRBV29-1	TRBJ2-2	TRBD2	CSVVLAGTNTGELFF	TGCAGCGTTGTTCTAGCGGGAACGAACACCGGGGAGCTGTTTTTT
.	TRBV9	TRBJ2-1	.	CASSVSKAGAPSYNEQFF	TGTGCCAGCAGCGTGAGTAAAGCGGGCGCCCCATCCTACAATGAGCAGTTCTTC
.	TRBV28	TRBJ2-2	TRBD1	CASSFPPGTANTGELFF	TGTGCCAGCAGTTTCCCCCCCGGGACAGCAAACACCGGGGAGCTGTTTTTT
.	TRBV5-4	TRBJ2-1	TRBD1	CASSLGGTGFDEQFF	TGTGCCAGCAGCTTGGGTGGGACAGGTTTCGATGAGCAGTTCTTC
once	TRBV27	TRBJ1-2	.	CASSPQEGRYGYTF	TGTGCCAGCAGTCCTCAAGAGGGCCGCTATGGCTACACCTTC
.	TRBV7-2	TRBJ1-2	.	CASSSRVGGRGYGYTF	TGTGCCAGCAGCTCTAGGGTCGGGGGGCGCGGCTATGGCTACACCTTC
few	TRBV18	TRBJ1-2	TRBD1	CASSAGTGGSNYGYTF	TGTGCCAGCTCAGCAGGGACAGGGGGTTCTAACTATGGCTACACCTTC
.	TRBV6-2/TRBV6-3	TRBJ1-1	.	CASSYPQGLEAFF	TGTGCCAGCAGTTATCCACAGGGCCTTGAAGCTTTCTTT
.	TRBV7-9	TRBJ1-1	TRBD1	CASTDLGDRGAAEAFF	TGTGCCAGCACGGACCTCGGGGACAGGGGTGCGGCTGAAGCTTTCTTT
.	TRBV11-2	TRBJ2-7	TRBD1	CASSPGGQGANSGYEQYF	TGTGCCAGCAGCCCGGGTGGACAGGGGGCGAACTCCGGCTACGAGCAGTACTTC
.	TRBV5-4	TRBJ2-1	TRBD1	CASGPRDRNYNEQFF	TGTGCCAGCGGACCCCGGGACAGGAACTACAATGAGCAGTTCTTC
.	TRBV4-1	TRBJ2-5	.	CASSPRDSEGQETQYF	TGCGCCAGCAGCCCCCGGGACTCCGAGGGCCAAGAGACCCAGTACTTC
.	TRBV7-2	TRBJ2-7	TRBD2	CASSLAGSFSYEQYF	TGTGCCAGCAGCCTAGCGGGGAGTTTTTCCTACGAGCAGTACTTC
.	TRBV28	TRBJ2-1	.	CASSSASPQAQFF	TGTGCCAGCAGTTCGGCCTCCCCGCAGGCCCAGTTCTTC
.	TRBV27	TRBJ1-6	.	CASSLGAGRSPLHF	TGTGCCAGCAGTTTAGGGGCAGGGCGTTCACCCCTCCACTTT
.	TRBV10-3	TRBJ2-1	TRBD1	CAISSGQGATSVSEQFF	TGTGCCATCAGTTCTGGACAGGGGGCAACTAGCGTTAGTGAGCAGTTCTTC
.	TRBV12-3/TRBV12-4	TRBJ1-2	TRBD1	CASRPTGVEGYTF	TGTGCCAGCAGGCCGACAGGGGTTGAGGGCTACACCTTC
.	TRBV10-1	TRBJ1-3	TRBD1	CASSEDLPGQGVSDTIYF	TGCGCCAGCAGTGAGGATCTACCGGGACAGGGAGTTTCGGACACCATATATTTT
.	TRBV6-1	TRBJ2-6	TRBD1	CASSELDRGYSGANVLTF	TGTGCCAGCAGTGAACTGGACAGGGGTTACTCTGGGGCCAACGTCCTGACTTTC
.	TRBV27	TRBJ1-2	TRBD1	CASRPGTAEVISYGYTF	TGTGCCAGCAGACCCGGGACAGCTGAGGTTATTAGCTATGGCTACACCTTC
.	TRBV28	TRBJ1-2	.	CASSLQGSYGYTF	TGTGCCAGCAGTTTACAGGGAAGCTATGGCTACACCTTC
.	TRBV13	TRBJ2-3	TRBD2	CASSFLAGAVDTQYF	TGTGCCAGCAGCTTTTTAGCGGGAGCTGTAGATACGCAGTATTTT
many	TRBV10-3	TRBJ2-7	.	CAISGSPGVSSYEQYF	TGTGCCATCAGTGGTTCCCCAGGGGTTAGCTCCTACGAGCAGTACTTC
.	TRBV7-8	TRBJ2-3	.	CASSPHRLAPDTQYF	TGTGCCAGCAGCCCGCATCGGTTAGCGCCAGATACGCAGTATTTT
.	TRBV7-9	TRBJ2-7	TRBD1	CASSYQGAVYEQYF	TGTGCCAGCAGCTATCAGGGGGCTGTCTACGAGCAGTACTTC
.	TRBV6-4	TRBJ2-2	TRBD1	CASSAGDSGGPGELFF	TGTGCCAGCAGCGCCGGCGATTCAGGGGGACCCGGGGAGCTGTTTTTT
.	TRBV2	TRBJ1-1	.	CASQTGNTEAFF	TGTGCCAGCCAGACAGGGAACACTGAAGCTTTCTTT
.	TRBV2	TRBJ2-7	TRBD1	CASRHADRNPYEQYF	TGTGCCAGCAGGCATGCGGACAGGAATCCTTACGAGCAGTACTTC
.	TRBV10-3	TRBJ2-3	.	CAIRAGASTDTQYF	TGTGCCATCAGGGCAGGGGCTAGCACAGATACGCAGTATTTT
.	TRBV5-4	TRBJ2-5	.	CASSGRETQYF	TGTGCCAGCAGCGGCCGAGAGACCCAGTACTTC
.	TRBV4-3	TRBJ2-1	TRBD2	CASSLGTSGRGWDEQFF	TGCGCCAGCAGCCTGGGGACTAGCGGGAGAGGGTGGGATGAGCAGTTCTTC
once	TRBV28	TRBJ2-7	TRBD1	CASNNRGYISYEQYF	TGTGCCAGCAACAACAGGGGCTATATTTCCTACGAGCAGTACTTC
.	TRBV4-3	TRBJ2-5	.	CASSRINRDQETQYF	TGCGCCAGCAGTCGGATTAACAGAGACCAAGAGACCCAGTACTTC
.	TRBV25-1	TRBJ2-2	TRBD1	CASSEPGQGSVGELFF	TGTGCCAGCAGTGAACCCGGACAGGGATCAGTCGGGGAGCTGTTTTTT
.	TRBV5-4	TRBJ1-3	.	CASSGGDTIYF	TGTGCCAGCAGCGGAGGAGACACCATATATTTT
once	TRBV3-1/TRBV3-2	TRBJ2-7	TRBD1	CASSAYRGWEQYF	TGTGCCAGCAGCGCTTACAGGGGGTGGGAGCAGTACTTC
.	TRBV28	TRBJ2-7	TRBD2	CASSPPGTRTLQQYF	TGTGCCAGCAGTCCACCTGGGACTAGAACCCTCCAGCAGTACTTC
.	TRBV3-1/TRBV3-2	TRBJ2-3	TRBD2	CASSRENTSGRARSTDTQYF	TGTGCCAGCAGCAGAGAAAATACTAGCGGGAGGGCCCGTAGCACAGATACGCAGTATTTT
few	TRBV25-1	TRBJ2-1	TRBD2	CASSESSGDRGLAGEQFF	TGTGCCAGCAGTGAATCGTCCGGGGACAGGGGACTAGCGGGAGAGCAGTTCTTC
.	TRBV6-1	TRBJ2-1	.	CASSEKTGGLDEQFF	TGTGCCAGCAGTGAAAAGACCGGGGGACTCGATGAGCAGTTCTTC
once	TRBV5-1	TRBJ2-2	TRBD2	CASSLFSGARVGSGTGELFF	TGCGCCAGCAGCTTATTTAGCGGGGCCCGGGTCGGGAGTGGAACCGGGGAGCTGTTTTTT
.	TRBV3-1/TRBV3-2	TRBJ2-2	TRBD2	CASSLPGLALTGELFF	TGTGCCAGCAGCCTACCGGGACTAGCGCTCACCGGGGAGCTGTTTTTT